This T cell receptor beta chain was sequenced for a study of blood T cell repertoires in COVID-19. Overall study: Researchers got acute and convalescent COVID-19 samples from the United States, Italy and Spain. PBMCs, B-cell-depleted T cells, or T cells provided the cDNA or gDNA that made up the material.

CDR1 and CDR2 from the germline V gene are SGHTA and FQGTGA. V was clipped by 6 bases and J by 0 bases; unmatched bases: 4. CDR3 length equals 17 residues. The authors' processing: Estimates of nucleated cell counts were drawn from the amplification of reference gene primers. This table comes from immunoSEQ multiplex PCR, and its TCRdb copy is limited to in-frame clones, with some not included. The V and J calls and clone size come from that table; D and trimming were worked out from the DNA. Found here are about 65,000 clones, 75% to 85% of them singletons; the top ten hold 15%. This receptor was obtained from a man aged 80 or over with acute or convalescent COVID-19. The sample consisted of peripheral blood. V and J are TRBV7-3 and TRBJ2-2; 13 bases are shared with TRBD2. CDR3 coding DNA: TGTGCCAGCAGACGGACTAGCGGGGGACCGAACACCGGGGAGCTGTTTTTT. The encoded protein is CASRRTSGGPNTGELFF.